This TCR beta chain was captured in a study of cytomegalovirus exposure and HLA in healthy donors. Background on the study: There were some 81 million unique TCRs (from HLA-typed donors) in an early data release.

Points from the study as a whole: CMV serostatus was the only recorded immune exposure for donors.

Note on this clone: What it binds is unknown.

PCR primers comprised 60 Vbeta and 13 Jbeta primers. The assay was immunoSEQ multiplex PCR, and TCRdb's table has in-frame clones only and misses some. The table lists approximately 150,000 clones, 81% of them singletons, with 4.9% in the top ten. V lost 4 bases and J 9 bases, leaving 19 bases between the germline ends. CDR3 length: 15 amino acids. The germline V gene encodes CDR1 SEHNR and CDR2 FQNEAQ (reference sequence). The chain employs TRBV7-9 and TRBJ2-1, with TRBD2 as a possible D gene (6 bases). The TCR comes from a woman between 18 and 29 years old in good health and CMV-seropositive. Sequenced: PBMCs. This chain's CDR3 is CASSSEMRDLGEQFF. The CDR3 bases are TGTGCCAGCAGCTCAGAAATGCGGGACTTGGGTGAGCAGTTCTTC. The full variable domain, completed using reference TRBV7-9 and TRBJ2-1, is DTGVSQNPRHKITKRGQNVTFRCDPISEHNRLYWYRQTLGQGPEFLTYFQNEAQLEKSRLLSDRFSAERPKGSFSTLEIQRTEQGDSAMYLCASSSEMRDLGEQFFGPGTRLTVL.